Presented here are 10 T cell receptor beta chains from one specimen sequenced in a study of CD8 T cells in ankylosing spondylitis. MiXCR was run by TCRdb on the 5' RACE reads, yielding one entry per CDR3 protein. The table includes a few hundred thousand distinct CDR3 sequences, roughly a tenth detected once. The sample was blood, either unsorted or a sorted T cell fraction (not recorded which). The receptors here all came from a male donor with ankylosing spondylitis or in good health (not recorded which).

This clonotype was seen ten or more times. The rearrangement links TRBV5-1 to TRBJ2-5; maybe TRBD2 (7 bases). There are 15 residues in the CDR3. V was shortened by 4 bases and J by 2 bases, with 15 bases between the two germline ends. CDR1 is SGHRS and CDR2 is YFSETQ in the germline V gene. CDR3: CASSDRGASQETQYF. CDR3 DNA sequence: TGCGCCAGCAGCGACCGGGGGGCCTCGCAAGAGACCCAGTACTTC.

This sequence joins TRBV11-2 and TRBJ2-2, with D tentatively TRBD2 (7 bases). Trimming pared 4 bases from V and 6 bases from J, leaving 15 bases between. The CDR3 length is 15 residues. Germline V CDR1 and CDR2: SGHAT, FQNNGV. CDR3 coding DNA: TGTGCCAGCAGCTCACCAAGGGGGGGGTCCGGGGAGCTGTTTTTT. As protein: CASSSPRGGSGELFF.

In this sample, this clonotype turned up many times. This sequence joins TRBV10-3 and TRBJ2-2, with D possibly being TRBD1 (8 bases). Germline assignment: CDR1 ENHRY and CDR2 SYGVKD. Trimming left V 2 bases short and J 5 bases short, with 18 bases between. The CDR3 covers 17 residues. The CDR3 nucleotides read TGTGCCATCAGTGAGCCGGCAGGGGGCGGGAGAACCGGGGAGCTGTTTTTT. Encoded protein: CAISEPAGGGRTGELFF.

This clonotype was seen repeatedly, ten times or more. The genes are TRBV27 and TRBJ1-1, with 12 bases fitting TRBD1. The germline V gene encodes CDR1 MNHEY and CDR2 SMNVEV (reference sequence). V dropped 7 bases and J dropped 1; count of bases not matched to a gene: 10. The CDR3 extends over 17 amino acids. CDR3 loop: CASNPIGTGGWNTEAFF. The CDR3 bases are TGTGCCAGCAACCCAATCGGGACAGGGGGCTGGAACACTGAAGCTTTCTTT.

This clonotype came up many times. J is TRBJ1-2 and V is TRBV12-3 or TRBV12-4; no clear D gene. This CDR3 contains 13 residues. The V end lost 0 bases, the J end lost 5 bases, and 7 bases lay between the germline ends. CDR3 loop: CASSLAGRYGYTF. CDR3 DNA sequence: TGTGCCAGCAGTTTAGCCGGGCGATATGGCTACACCTTC.

The CDR3 sequence is CASRAATRGETQYF. DNA of the CDR3: TGTGCCAGCAGGGCCGCGACTAGAGGAGAGACCCAGTACTTC. The rearrangement links TRBV6-1 to TRBJ2-5, with D possibly TRBD2 on 6 matching bases. The CDR3 covers 14 residues. Germline-derived CDR1 and CDR2 are MNHNS and SASEGT. The V end lost 6 bases, the J end lost 4 bases, and 15 bases lay between the germline ends.

This clonotype was observed many times. The DNA of the CDR3 is TGCAGTGCTAGAGGTAACCTGGGAGAGACCCAGTACTTC. Amino acids: CSARGNLGETQYF. The gene calls are TRBV20-1 and TRBJ2-5; no clear D. Germline CDR1 reads DFQATT; CDR2 reads SNEGSKA (reference sequence). This CDR3 has 13 amino acids. The germline V and J ends were trimmed by 1 base and 4 bases, with 10 bases remaining between them.

This clonotype has more than one count but fewer than ten. The chain links TRBV28 to TRBJ2-5; 8 bases line up with TRBD1. After removal of 7 bases from V and 4 bases from J, the junction contained 5 bases not matched to a gene. The CDR3 totals 13 residues. Germline values: CDR1 MDHEN, CDR2 SYDVKM. CDR3 DNA sequence: TGTGCCAGCAATAGGGACAGGCGAGAGACCCAGTACTTC. As protein: CASNRDRRETQYF.

This chain links TRBV5-1 with TRBJ2-7; 11 bases agree with TRBD1. This CDR3 comprises 16 residues. From germline, CDR1 is SGHRS and CDR2 YFSETQ. The J segment lost 0 bases and the V segment lost 3 bases, leaving 5 bases of the junction unmatched. The CDR3 DNA sequence: TGCGCCAGCAGCTGGACAGGGGGCTTGAGCTCCTACGAGCAGTACTTC. Protein product: CASSWTGGLSSYEQYF.

This clonotype was seen more than once but under ten times. The chain has TRBV18 and TRBJ2-2, with D perhaps matching TRBD1 (6 bases). The CDR3 is 15 amino acids. CDR1 KGHSH and CDR2 LQKENI come from the germline V gene. The V and J ends lost 6 bases and 4 bases respectively, with 15 bases between them. DNA of the CDR3: TGTGCCAGCTCCGAGGGAACAGGGAGCACCGGGGAGCTGTTTTTT. Its protein product is CASSEGTGSTGELFF.